The 6 T cell receptor beta chains below come from one sample, sequenced in a study of OX40 agonist ivuxolimab in advanced cancers. The method was immunoSEQ multiplex PCR; TCRdb's version includes in-frame clones alone and lacks a portion of them. The sample consists of about 50,000 clones, 80% of them appearing once. The sample here was CD4+ or CD8+ T cells sorted from blood, taken in a trial of the OX40 agonist ivuxolimab. The receptors stem from an adult with an advanced solid tumor such as melanoma, head and neck, liver or kidney cancer.

CDR3 residues: CASSLDDYEQYF. CDR3 bases: TGTGCCAGCAGCTTGGACGACTACGAGCAGTACTTC. The chain is built from TRBV5-6 and TRBJ2-7; D gene uncertain. Germline-derived CDR1 and CDR2 are SGHDT and YYEEEE. Trimming left V 0 bases short and J 3 bases short, with 4 bases between. This CDR3 has 12 residues.

This clone was seen a single time. V gene TRBV29-1 combines with J gene TRBJ1-4, with TRBD1 matching 8 bases. Germline loops: CDR1 SQVTM, CDR2 ANQGSEA. Germline trimming cut 5 bases from V and 7 bases from J; bases unmatched to any gene: 6. This CDR3 contains 13 residues. The CDR3 is CSVSGGGGEKLFF. The CDR3 DNA reads as TGCAGCGTTTCAGGGGGCGGAGGTGAAAAACTGTTTTTT.

This chain connects TRBV25-1 to TRBJ1-2; D is undetermined. The CDR3 is 12 residues long. V was trimmed by 4 bases and J by 4 bases, leaving 7 bases between them. Looked up from germline, CDR1 is MGHDK and CDR2 is SYGVNS. CDR3 bases: TGTGCCAGCAGTGGGCGAGCCTATGGCTACACCTTC. Amino acid sequence: CASSGRAYGYTF.

This clone showed up just once. This chain connects TRBV28 to TRBJ1-2, with TRBD1 matching over 8 bases. The CDR3 runs 14 residues. With 3 bases clipped from V and 6 bases from J, the junction kept 6 bases outside the gene matches. Germline lookup yields CDR1 MDHEN and CDR2 SYDVKM. The CDR3 DNA follows: TGTGCCAGCAGTTTGTGGGACAGGCGCGATGGCTACACCTTC. Translated, it gives CASSLWDRRDGYTF.

This clone came up once. The J gene is TRBJ2-5, the V gene TRBV27; no reliable D call. Germline assignment: CDR1 MNHEY and CDR2 SMNVEV (reference sequence). This CDR3 has 12 amino acids. The V end lost 8 bases, the J end lost 3 bases, and 10 bases lay between the germline ends. DNA of the CDR3: TGTGCCAGCGGAAGGTTTAAAGAGACCCAGTACTTC. This encodes CASGRFKETQYF.

This clone came up once. The rearrangement links TRBV5-4 to TRBJ2-1; no reliable D call. V was trimmed by 4 bases and J by 7 bases, leaving 12 bases between them. The CDR3 runs to 13 residues. The germline V gene encodes CDR1 SGHNT and CDR2 YYREEE (reference sequence). CDR3 DNA: TGTGCCAGCAGCCCTCGGGCGGTAAATGAGCAGTTCTTC. This sequence encodes CASSPRAVNEQFF.